One T cell receptor beta chain is described in this entry. Its antigen is undetermined. No patient had autoimmune disease or received systemic immunosuppression. Germline assignment: CDR1 LNHDA and CDR2 SQIVND (reference sequence). V was shortened by 1 base and J by 3 bases, with 15 bases between the two germline ends. CDR3 size: 16 residues. These data originate in a study of OX40 agonist ivuxolimab in advanced cancers. Study summary: Patients with prior anti-PD-1, anti-PD-L1 or anti-CTLA-4 therapy were eligible; 40% had some. Study-wide results and caveats: Relative to CD4+, CD8+ T cells held more expanded clones on average.

Here immunoSEQ multiplex PCR was the method, and the copy in TCRdb shows in-frame clones only, minus some. The sample carries 55,000 to 70,000 clones, about 86% recorded once. The sequence was collected from an adult with an advanced solid tumor such as melanoma, head and neck, liver or kidney cancer. The chain employs TRBV19 and TRBJ1-2; possibly TRBD1 for D (6 bases). The input for sequencing was CD4+ or CD8+ T cells sorted from blood, taken in a trial of the OX40 agonist ivuxolimab. The CDR3 spells CASSIGGPGVDYGYTF. The DNA for the CDR3 is TGTGCCAGTAGTATAGGGGGGCCGGGGGTGGACTATGGCTACACCTTC.